These 12 T cell receptor beta chains were sequenced from one sample in a study of shared clonotypes between healthy human individuals. Assay used: immunoSEQ multiplex PCR; TCRdb lists only in-frame clones, some missing. The sample carries about 2.5 million clones, 85% to 95% recorded once. Sample: naive CD4+ T cells from PBMCs. Noted subset: CD45RA+ positively selected. The receptors were sampled from a man aged 18 to 29 in good health. Some clones in this sample may be carry-over from other donors' samples.

Only a few counts were recorded for this clone. The sample carries other DNA sequences with the same CDR3. This chain joins TRBV5-1 and TRBJ1-4, with 10 bases that match TRBD1. Germline-derived CDR1 and CDR2 are SGHRS and YFSETQ. The J segment lost 6 bases and the V segment lost 3 bases, leaving 2 bases of the junction unmatched. The CDR3 is made up of 14 amino acids. CDR3 protein: CASSSGTGDEKLFF. The CDR3 DNA is TGCGCCAGCAGCTCCGGGACAGGGGATGAAAAACTGTTTTTT.

The rearrangement links TRBV19 to TRBJ2-7, with D possibly matching TRBD2 (5 bases). The CDR3 extends over 13 amino acids. Trimming left V 6 bases short and J 0 bases short, with 9 bases between. Per the germline V gene, CDR1 is LNHDA and CDR2 is SQIVND (reference sequence). CDR3 in amino acids: CASSFDYSYEQYF. The DNA of the CDR3 is TGTGCCAGTAGCTTCGACTACTCCTACGAGCAGTACTTC.

The chain carries TRBV6-4 and TRBJ2-3, with 8 bases fitting TRBD2. Germline V CDR1 and CDR2: MRHNA, SNTAGT. Trimming took 3 bases from V and 5 from J; bases not matched to a gene: 7. The CDR3 has 15 amino acids. The CDR3: CASSELAGVIDTQYF. The CDR3 DNA reads TGTGCCAGCAGTGAGCTAGCGGGCGTCATAGATACGCAGTATTTT.

CDR3 loop: CASSLSANYGYTF. CDR3 sequence (DNA): TGTGCCAGCAGCTTGTCAGCTAACTATGGCTACACCTTC. The chain uses TRBV5-8 and TRBJ1-2; no definite D call. The CDR3 loop spans 13 amino acids. CDR1 and CDR2 from the germline V gene are SGHTS and YDEGEE. V shed 1 base and J shed 0 bases, with 4 bases lying between them.

V and J are TRBV4-3 and TRBJ1-5, with TRBD1 as a possible D gene (5 bases). V lost 0 bases to trimming and J lost 5 bases, with 5 bases between them. CDR3 length: 13 residues. Looked up from germline, CDR1 is LGHNA and CDR2 is YSLEER. The CDR3 sequence: CASSQDRDQPQHF. The CDR3 DNA reads TGCGCCAGCAGCCAAGACAGGGATCAGCCCCAGCATTTT.

The chain employs TRBV6-4 and TRBJ2-6; D might be TRBD2 (6 bases). The germline gives CDR1 MRHNA, CDR2 SNTAGT. V was clipped by 3 bases and J by 2 bases, with 8 bases between them. The CDR3 sequence is 15 residues long. CDR3 region: CASSDGTPGANVLTF. The CDR3 DNA reads as TGTGCCAGCAGTGATGGGACTCCTGGGGCCAACGTCCTGACTTTC.

This rearrangement joins TRBV4-1 to TRBJ2-4; a weak D match, TRBD2 (5 bases). The CDR3 consists of 18 residues. V shed 0 bases and J shed 0 bases, with 15 bases lying between them. CDR1 MGHRA and CDR2 YSYEKL come from the germline V gene. Here the CDR3 reads CASSQEQAAELAKNIQYF. As DNA, the CDR3 is TGCGCCAGCAGCCAAGAGCAAGCAGCGGAGTTAGCCAAAAACATTCAGTACTTC.

V usage is TRBV7-9 and J usage is TRBJ1-2; D call uncertain. Germline V CDR1 and CDR2: SEHNR, FQNEAQ (reference sequence). Trimming cost V 1 base and J 8 bases, with 14 bases left between them. This CDR3 contains 14 residues. The CDR3: CASSLVGWFEGYTF. CDR3 in DNA: TGTGCCAGCAGCTTAGTTGGGTGGTTCGAGGGCTACACCTTC.

This clone was found once. The CDR3 loop reads CASRHRVGASNQPQHF. The CDR3 DNA sequence: TGTGCCAGCAGGCACAGGGTTGGGGCGAGCAATCAGCCCCAGCATTTT. The chain is built from TRBV5-8 and TRBJ1-5; D is possibly TRBD1 (6 bases). V gave up 5 bases and J gave up 1 base, with 16 bases separating them. Germline V lookup: CDR1 SGHTS, CDR2 YDEGEE. The CDR3 runs 16 residues.

This chain connects TRBV6-5 to TRBJ2-5, with D possibly being TRBD2 (6 bases). The J call may be wrong; the DNA end is better matched by TRBJ2-7. CDR1 is MNHEY and CDR2 is SVGAGI in the germline V gene. CDR3 length: 14 amino acids. CDR3 bases: TGTGCCAGCAGTTACTGGCGGGATCCCTACGAGCAGTACTTC. Its protein product is CASSYWRDPYEQYF.

The genes are TRBV6-4 and TRBJ2-2; the D gene is possibly TRBD2 (5 bases). Trimming took 6 bases from V and 0 from J, leaving 11 bases between them. Germline V lookup: CDR1 MRHNA, CDR2 SNTAGT. CDR3 length equals 15 residues. CDR3 bases: TGTGCCAGCAGCCCGGACTGGACGAACACCGGGGAGCTGTTTTTT. This codes for CASSPDWTNTGELFF.

This clone was counted a few times. Germline and junction disagree at one end, which may indicate a read error. This chain uses TRBV11-1 with TRBJ1-1; perhaps TRBD1 as D (6 bases). The CDR3 spans 13 residues. Germline V gene data show CDR1 as SGHAT and CDR2 as FQDESV (reference sequence). This CDR3 is CASSVDRDTEAFF. Written as DNA, the CDR3 is TGTGCCAGCAGCGTGGACCGGGACACCGAAGCTTTCTTT.